The 21 T cell receptor beta chains listed next were all sequenced from one sample in a study of cytomegalovirus exposure and HLA in healthy donors. PCR amplification relied on 60 Vbeta primers (plus 13 Jbeta primers). The data were produced by immunoSEQ multiplex PCR, yet TCRdb's version contains in-frame clones alone and is incomplete. The sample gives around 160,000 clones, 70% to 80% of which show up once; around 1% is in the top ten. The sequencing input was PBMCs. The source is a woman aged 40-49 years in good health and CMV-seronegative.

The V call is TRBV10-3, the J call TRBJ2-2, with D possibly being TRBD1 (6 bases). V lost 3 bases to trimming and J lost 1 base, with 12 bases between them. This CDR3 is built from 16 residues. Germline V lookup: CDR1 ENHRY, CDR2 SYGVKD. The CDR3 region has the DNA TGTGCCATCAGTGATAAGGGACACCTGAACACCGGGGAGCTGTTTTTT. It specifies CAISDKGHLNTGELFF.

The chain couples TRBV28 to TRBJ2-1; maybe TRBD2 (7 bases). This CDR3 region has 11 residues. V was pared by 10 bases and J by 11 bases, with 15 bases between. Germline values: CDR1 MDHEN, CDR2 SYDVKM. The CDR3 sequence: CAKGEGPQQFF. Here the CDR3 DNA reads TGTGCCAAGGGGGAGGGACCCCAGCAGTTCTTC.

Only one count was recorded for this clone. V and J are TRBV28 and TRBJ1-5, with D unresolved. The CDR3 runs to 14 residues. V was shortened by 10 bases and J by 4 bases, with 17 bases between the two germline ends. Germline V gene sequence: CDR1 MDHEN, CDR2 SYDVKM. The CDR3 DNA reads TGTGCCACGGCGCGAGGCGGGAAAAATCAGCCCCAGCATTTT. Translated: CATARGGKNQPQHF. The full variable domain, its missing parts supplied by reference TRBV28 and TRBJ1-5, is DVKVTQSSRYLVKRTGEKVFLECVQDMDHENMFWYRQDPGLGLRLIYFSYDVKMKEKGDIPEGYSVSREKKERFSLILESASTNQTSMYLCATARGGKNQPQHFGDGTRLSIL.

The chain combines TRBV11-2 with TRBJ2-2; D is unresolved. Trimming pared 1 base from V and 2 bases from J, leaving 8 bases between. The length of the CDR3 is 15 residues. The germline V gene has CDR1 SGHAT and CDR2 FQNNGV. This chain's CDR3 is CASSLGAYNTGELFF. CDR3 in DNA: TGTGCCAGCAGCTTAGGGGCCTACAACACCGGGGAGCTGTTTTTT.

The chain combines TRBV7-8 with TRBJ2-3; 8 positions match TRBD2. The CDR3 is 17 amino acids. The ends lost 7 bases at V and 5 bases at J; junction bases unmatched: 17. Looked up from germline, CDR1 is SGHVS and CDR2 is FQNEAQ. CDR3 DNA sequence: TGTGCCAGCATACTAAACGGACTAGCAAGAAGGGTAGATACGCAGTATTTT. It translates to CASILNGLARRVDTQYF.

The chain is built from TRBV30 and TRBJ2-6, with D possibly TRBD1 on 5 matching bases. With 3 bases removed from V and 2 bases from J, the gap between germline ends came to 11 bases. Per germline, CDR1 GTSNPN and CDR2 SVGIG (reference sequence). The length of the CDR3 is 15 residues. The CDR3 DNA reads TGTGCCTGGAGCCAGGGTATCCCTGGGGCCAACGTCCTGACTTTC. This translates into CAWSQGIPGANVLTF.

The chain links TRBV6-6 to TRBJ2-2; 8 bases agree with TRBD1. Germline V gives CDR1 MNHNY, CDR2 SVGAGI (reference sequence). After removal of 6 bases from V and 6 bases from J, the junction contained 9 bases not matched to a gene. This CDR3 contains 15 residues. The CDR3 here is CASSHGQGMAGELFF. The DNA for the CDR3 is TGTGCCAGCAGCCACGGACAGGGAATGGCCGGGGAGCTGTTTTTT.

The J gene is TRBJ1-1, the V gene TRBV6-5; TRBD1 aligns across 7 bases. Trimming took 7 bases from V and 10 from J; bases not matched to a gene: 6. CDR3 size: 11 residues. Germline CDR1 reads MNHEY; CDR2 reads SVGAGI. DNA for the CDR3: TGTGCCAGCAAATTCGGGGACAGAGCTTTCTTT. Translation gives CASKFGDRAFF.

V and J are TRBV29-1 and TRBJ2-3; 8 bases line up with TRBD2. CDR1 and CDR2 from the germline V gene are SQVTM and ANQGSEA. The CDR3 is 13 amino acids. V was clipped by 4 bases and J by 5 bases; unmatched bases: 5. The CDR3 here is CSVAVSGIDTQYF. In DNA form, the CDR3 reads TGCAGCGTTGCTGTTAGCGGGATAGATACGCAGTATTTT.

The rearrangement joins TRBV28 to TRBJ1-1; D is unresolved. Trimming took 8 bases from V and 1 from J, leaving 8 bases between them. The CDR3 is 12 residues long. Germline CDR1 MDHEN, CDR2 SYDVKM. The CDR3 sequence is CASVRGNTEAFF. CDR3 coding DNA: TGTGCCAGCGTACGGGGGAACACTGAAGCTTTCTTT.

The chain is built from TRBV27 and TRBJ2-7; 12 bases align to TRBD2. The CDR3 extends over 15 amino acids. V shed 3 bases, J shed 3 bases, and the junction held 3 bases outside the gene matches. The germline V gene has CDR1 MNHEY and CDR2 SMNVEV (reference sequence). As DNA, the CDR3 is TGTGCCAGCAGTTTGACTAGCGGGGGACTCTACGAGCAGTACTTC. The encoded protein is CASSLTSGGLYEQYF.

The V call is TRBV7-9, the J call TRBJ2-3; 7 bases match TRBD2. This CDR3 is built from 16 residues. The V segment lost 2 bases and the J segment 2 bases; nucleotides outside the gene matches: 7. Per the germline V gene, CDR1 is SEHNR and CDR2 is FQNEAQ (reference sequence). The CDR3 nucleotides are TGTGCCAGCAGCTTATACGGGAGGACTTCCACAGATACGCAGTATTTT. Translation: CASSLYGRTSTDTQYF. Drawing the rest from reference TRBV7-9 and TRBJ2-3, the complete variable domain is DTGVSQNPRHKITKRGQNVTFRCDPISEHNRLYWYRQTLGQGPEFLTYFQNEAQLEKSRLLSDRFSAERPKGSFSTLEIQRTEQGDSAMYLCASSLYGRTSTDTQYFGPGTRLTVL.

The chain couples TRBV2 to TRBJ2-2; 10 bases fit TRBD2. The germline CDR1 and CDR2 sequences are SNHLY and FYNNEI. Germline trimming cut 6 bases from V and 2 bases from J; bases unmatched to any gene: 6. This CDR3 comprises 16 residues. The CDR3: CASRTGTSVNTGELFF. The CDR3 DNA follows: TGTGCCAGCAGAACCGGGACTAGCGTTAACACCGGGGAGCTGTTTTTT.

The chain's CDR3 is CASSLEGGAEAFF. In DNA form, the CDR3 reads TGCGCCAGCAGCTTGGAAGGGGGTGCTGAAGCTTTCTTT. V and J are TRBV5-1 and TRBJ1-1; the D gene is possibly TRBD1 (6 bases). Between the trimmed V and J ends, which lost 0 bases and 6 bases, there was a span of 9 bases. The germline V gene has CDR1 SGHRS and CDR2 YFSETQ. The CDR3 consists of 13 residues.

The rearrangement links TRBV18 to TRBJ2-7; 7 nucleotides align to TRBD1. The V and J ends lost 3 bases and 1 base, in that order; junction bases with no gene match: 3. Per germline, CDR1 KGHSH and CDR2 LQKENI. The CDR3 has 14 residues. CDR3 coding DNA: TGTGCCAGCTCACCGGACAGGAATTCCTACGAGCAGTACTTC. This translates into CASSPDRNSYEQYF.

This clone has only a few counts. The J gene is TRBJ2-3, the V gene TRBV19, with a possible D match to TRBD1 (7 bases). V was clipped by 3 bases and J by 5 bases, with 12 bases between them. Germline V gene sequence: CDR1 LNHDA, CDR2 SQIVND (reference sequence). The length of the CDR3 is 14 residues. CDR3 sequence reads: CASSMRQGLDTQYF. As DNA, the CDR3 is TGTGCCAGTAGTATGCGACAGGGACTAGATACGCAGTATTTT.

The V gene is TRBV27, the J gene TRBJ2-7; 7 nucleotides agree with TRBD1. Germline CDR1 is MNHEY and CDR2 is SMNVEV (reference sequence). The V and J ends lost 6 bases and 5 bases, in that order; junction bases with no gene match: 10. This CDR3 is built from 14 residues. CDR3 sequence (DNA): TGTGCCAGCAGCCACCGACAGGGTTCCCACGAGCAGTACTTC. It codes for CASSHRQGSHEQYF.

In its sample, this clone was seen a few times. The V gene is TRBV2, the J gene TRBJ1-2; TRBD1 agrees at 8 bases. The V and J ends lost 4 bases and 0 bases, in that order; junction bases with no gene match: 1. The CDR3 length is 14 residues. CDR1 SNHLY and CDR2 FYNNEI come from the germline V gene. The CDR3 spells CASSGQGTNYGYTF. The CDR3 nucleotides are TGTGCCAGCAGTGGACAGGGGACTAACTATGGCTACACCTTC.

This clone appeared a few times. This chain uses TRBV7-3 with TRBJ1-5; TRBD1 matches at 8 bases. Germline trimming cut 7 bases from V and 5 bases from J; bases unmatched to any gene: 7. CDR1 and CDR2 from the germline V gene are SGHTA and FQGTGA. The CDR3 spans 14 residues. CDR3 protein: CASTTTGADQPQHF. The CDR3 DNA reads TGTGCCAGCACCACGACAGGGGCAGATCAGCCCCAGCATTTT. Full variable domain (missing parts from reference TRBV7-3 and TRBJ1-5): GAGVSQTPSNKVTEKGKYVELRCDPISGHTALYWYRQSLGQGPEFLIYFQGTGAADDSGLPNDRFFAVRPEGSVSTLKIQRTERGDSAVYLCASTTTGADQPQHFGDGTRLSIL.

The chain uses TRBV5-6 and TRBJ2-3; 12 nucleotides match TRBD2. CDR1 SGHDT and CDR2 YYEEEE come from the germline V gene. CDR3 size: 16 residues. The V segment lost 2 bases and the J segment 2 bases; nucleotides outside the gene matches: 3. CDR3 DNA sequence: TGTGCCAGCAGCTTCCGGACTAGCGGGGTCACAGATACGCAGTATTTT. Its translation is CASSFRTSGVTDTQYF.

The gene calls are TRBV2 and TRBJ1-3; possibly TRBD1 for D (6 bases). Trimming pared 6 bases from V and 2 bases from J, leaving 14 bases between. This CDR3 is 15 amino acids long. CDR1 SNHLY and CDR2 FYNNEI come from the germline V gene. CDR3 residues: CASSQDRSPGNTIYF. The CDR3 nucleotides read TGTGCCAGCAGCCAAGACAGGTCTCCTGGAAACACCATATATTTT.